The 25 T cell receptor beta chains below all came from one sample that was sequenced in a study of T cell responses to AZD1222 COVID-19 vaccine listed by TCRdb under 2021. Libraries were prepared through the immunoSEQ multiplex PCR assay. TCRdb obtained this table from immuneACCESS and retained in-frame rearrangements with V and J assigned. These tables miss some clones; where compared with another copy, unresolved V genes account for less than half of the shortfall, and the remainder is unexplained. The sample records about 150,000 clones, about 85% of which are singletons. The top ten clones comprise roughly 2.9% of the sample. According to the study, the label for this sample's time point signals: baseline before first vaccination. Here the sequenced sample was peripheral blood, taken on day 0 of AZD1222 vaccination. The receptor set was obtained from an adult in good health.

A word on this clone: Other DNA sequences from this sample encode an identical CDR3 as well. V usage is TRBV11-1 and J usage is TRBJ2-7; TRBD1 aligns across 8 bases. V was pared by 5 bases and J by 3 bases, with 6 bases of the junction left unmatched. The CDR3 extends over 14 amino acids. The germline gives CDR1 SGHAT, CDR2 FQDESV (reference sequence). CDR3 protein: CASSPRTGNYEQYF. In DNA, the CDR3 is TGTGCCAGCAGCCCAAGGACAGGGAACTACGAGCAGTACTTC.

The chain joins TRBV19 to TRBJ1-2; 10 positions agree with TRBD1. This CDR3 has 14 residues. Per the germline V gene, CDR1 is LNHDA and CDR2 is SQIVND (reference sequence). V was clipped by 4 bases and J by 5 bases; unmatched bases: 4. In DNA form, the CDR3 reads TGTGCCAGTAGTACGGACAGGGGGGAGTATGGCTACACCTTC. As protein: CASSTDRGEYGYTF.

The J gene is TRBJ1-6, the V gene TRBV2; TRBD1 aligns across 9 bases. Trimming removed 5 bases from V and 8 bases from J; junction bases left unmatched: 4. Germline assignment: CDR1 SNHLY and CDR2 FYNNEI. This CDR3 region has 14 residues. CDR3 bases: TGTGCCAGCAGTCCTCGGACAGGGGATTCACCCCTCCACTTT. This gives the protein CASSPRTGDSPLHF.

This chain links TRBV21-1 with TRBJ2-1; the table assigns TRBD2, which was not confirmed against the DNA. TRBV21-1 corresponds to a pseudogene. The length of the CDR3 is 14 residues. This CDR3 reads CASSRGTREGEQFF. The CDR3 bases are TGTGCCAGCAGTCGGGGGACCCGGGAGGGTGAGCAGTTCTTC.

This chain uses TRBV6-2 or TRBV6-3 with TRBJ1-5, with 10 bases aligning to TRBD1. V trimming: 2 bases; J trimming: 4 bases; junction bases outside the gene matches: 2. The CDR3 loop spans 15 amino acids. The germline V gene encodes CDR1 MNHEY and CDR2 SVGEGT. CDR3 nucleotide sequence: TGTGCCAGCAGTTACGGGACAGGGGCAAATCAGCCCCAGCATTTT. It encodes CASSYGTGANQPQHF.

The chain links TRBV11-2 to TRBJ1-5, with 11 bases aligning to TRBD1. There are 19 residues in the CDR3. CDR1 is SGHAT, CDR2 FQNNGV, per germline. Trimming removed 5 bases from V and 4 bases from J; junction bases left unmatched: 16. CDR3 sequence: CASSTKPGQGDKGNQPQHF. The CDR3 nucleotides read TGTGCCAGCAGCACCAAGCCGGGACAGGGGGATAAGGGGAATCAGCCCCAGCATTTT.

The V call is TRBV9, the J call TRBJ1-3, with D perhaps matching TRBD1 (6 bases). This CDR3 has 17 amino acids. Trimming cost V 2 bases and J 3 bases, with 18 bases left between them. Germline loops: CDR1 SGDLS, CDR2 YYNGEE. The DNA for the CDR3 is TGTGCCAGCAGCGTCGGCCGGGTGGCAGGGGTTGGAAACACCATATATTTT. Its translation: CASSVGRVAGVGNTIYF. The full variable domain, its missing parts supplied by reference TRBV9 and TRBJ1-3, is DSGVTQTPKHLITATGQRVTLRCSPRSGDLSVYWYQQSLDQGLQFLIQYYNGEERAKGNILERFSAQQFPDLHSELNLSSLELGDSALYFCASSVGRVAGVGNTIYFGEGSWLTVV.

The chain is built from TRBV19 and TRBJ1-2; D is unclear. The CDR3 loop spans 16 amino acids. CDR1 and CDR2 (germline): LNHDA, SQIVND (reference sequence). Between the trimmed V and J ends, which lost 9 bases and 0 bases, there was a span of 20 bases. CDR3 nucleotides: TGTGCCAGCCAGGAGCCAGGAAATATAGCTAACTATGGCTACACCTTC. Its translation is CASQEPGNIANYGYTF.

The V call is TRBV29-1, the J call TRBJ2-3, with 7 bases fitting TRBD2. The J segment lost 1 base and the V segment lost 2 bases, leaving 3 bases of the junction unmatched. Per germline, CDR1 SQVTM and CDR2 ANQGSEA. CDR3 length: 14 amino acids. CDR3: CSVELADGTDTQYF. CDR3 DNA: TGCAGCGTTGAACTAGCGGACGGCACAGATACGCAGTATTTT.

The chain carries TRBV6-1 and TRBJ2-3; 7 bases map to TRBD1. CDR3 length equals 15 residues. The junction had 8 bases not matched to a gene; V was cut back by 2 bases and J by 6 bases. Germline assignment: CDR1 MNHNS and CDR2 SASEGT. The CDR3 reads CASSERGQRWDTQYF. The CDR3 bases are TGTGCCAGCAGTGAAAGGGGACAGCGATGGGATACGCAGTATTTT.

This chain uses TRBV28 with TRBJ1-3, with 10 bases lining up with TRBD1. The germline V gene encodes CDR1 MDHEN and CDR2 SYDVKM. The CDR3 spans 17 residues. Germline trimming cut 6 bases from V and 1 base from J; bases unmatched to any gene: 9. The CDR3 DNA follows: TGTGCCAGCAGGGGAACCGGGACAGGGGTTTCTGGAAACACCATATATTTT. Residues: CASRGTGTGVSGNTIYF.

With respect to this clone: The identical CDR3 is also encoded by other nucleotide sequences in the sample. The chain links TRBV7-2 to TRBJ1-5; D not certain. Trimming pared 5 bases from V and 0 bases from J, leaving 11 bases between. Per the germline V gene, CDR1 is SGHTA and CDR2 is FQGNSA. The length of the CDR3 is 15 residues. CDR3 protein: CASSPDRNSNQPQHF. The CDR3 bases are TGTGCCAGCAGCCCGGACCGTAATAGCAATCAGCCCCAGCATTTT.

The chain carries TRBV6-6 and TRBJ1-4; tentatively, D is TRBD1 (5 bases). Trimming left V 5 bases short and J 0 bases short, with 22 bases between. This CDR3 region has 19 residues. Germline CDR1 is MNHNY and CDR2 is SVGAGI (reference sequence). For the CDR3, the DNA is TGTGCCAGCAGTCTTTTCTCAAGGCGGGGGACCGCAACTAATGAAAAACTGTTTTTT. Protein sequence: CASSLFSRRGTATNEKLFF.

This chain joins TRBV7-9 and TRBJ1-1, with a weak D call TRBD1 (5 bases). The V end was cut by 5 bases, the J end by 6 bases, with 13 bases between. Germline CDR1 reads SEHNR; CDR2 reads FQNEAQ (reference sequence). The CDR3 length is 13 residues. The CDR3 reads CASSRTGASEAFF. The DNA of the CDR3 is TGTGCCAGCAGCCGTACAGGAGCCTCTGAAGCTTTCTTT.

This chain uses TRBV27 with TRBJ1-2; no firm D call. V shed 5 bases and J shed 2 bases, with 12 bases lying between them. Germline loops: CDR1 MNHEY, CDR2 SMNVEV (reference sequence). CDR3 size: 14 residues. The CDR3 DNA sequence: TGTGCCAGCAGTCTCCGGCGAGGGAACTATGGCTACACCTTC. Translated, it gives CASSLRRGNYGYTF.

This clone has more than one count but fewer than ten. The chain is built from TRBV9 and TRBJ2-1, with 15 bases identical to TRBD2. The germline CDR1 and CDR2 sequences are SGDLS and YYNGEE. The trim removed 3 bases at V and 8 bases at J, leaving 6 bases unmatched. CDR3 length equals 16 residues. The CDR3: CASSAGLAGGQYEQFF. For the CDR3, the DNA is TGTGCCAGCAGCGCCGGACTAGCGGGGGGGCAGTATGAGCAGTTCTTC. Full variable domain (missing parts from reference TRBV9 and TRBJ2-1): DSGVTQTPKHLITATGQRVTLRCSPRSGDLSVYWYQQSLDQGLQFLIQYYNGEERAKGNILERFSAQQFPDLHSELNLSSLELGDSALYFCASSAGLAGGQYEQFFGPGTRLTVL.

The chain combines TRBV6-1 with TRBJ1-5; 8 nucleotides align to TRBD1. Germline V gives CDR1 MNHNS, CDR2 SASEGT. The CDR3 sequence is 15 residues long. Germline trimming cut 2 bases from V and 7 bases from J; bases unmatched to any gene: 7. Here the CDR3 reads CASSEFSGGRQPQHF. The CDR3 nucleotides are TGTGCCAGCAGTGAATTTTCAGGGGGCCGACAGCCCCAGCATTTT.

The V gene is TRBV28, the J gene TRBJ2-2; D not resolved. The ends were cut back, 5 bases at V and 2 bases at J, with 12 bases in the middle. The CDR3 is 15 residues long. CDR1 and CDR2 from the germline V gene are MDHEN and SYDVKM. CDR3 bases: TGTGCCAGCAGTGGCTCCCTTAGCAACACCGGGGAGCTGTTTTTT. Protein product: CASSGSLSNTGELFF.

The gene calls are TRBV21-1 and TRBJ2-5; the table's D call TRBD2 went unverified against the DNA. TRBV21-1 is termed a pseudogene. The CDR3 totals 11 residues. This CDR3 reads CARYTGETQYF. As DNA, the CDR3 is TGTGCCAGATACACGGGAGAGACCCAGTACTTC.

This clone was seen once. The V gene is TRBV7-9, the J gene TRBJ2-2; TRBD1 matches at 8 bases. Per germline, CDR1 SEHNR and CDR2 FQNEAQ (reference sequence). There are 14 residues in the CDR3. J lost 7 bases, V lost 6 bases, and 7 bases had no gene match. The CDR3 is CASRGQGGIGELFF. The CDR3 DNA reads as TGTGCCAGCAGAGGACAGGGCGGTATCGGGGAGCTGTTTTTT.

The chain employs TRBV6-6 and TRBJ1-1, with 8 bases fitting TRBD1. The CDR3 has 14 residues. Germline CDR1 reads MNHNY; CDR2 reads SVGAGI (reference sequence). The V and J ends lost 7 bases and 2 bases, in that order; junction bases with no gene match: 6. For the CDR3, the DNA is TGTGCCAGCACCCAGGGGGCTCCCAACACTGAAGCTTTCTTT. Translated, it gives CASTQGAPNTEAFF.

V gene TRBV14 combines with J gene TRBJ1-1, with 7 bases identical to TRBD1. The CDR3 has 14 amino acids. The V and J ends lost 4 bases and 2 bases, in that order; junction bases with no gene match: 4. Germline V gene sequence: CDR1 SGHDN, CDR2 FVKESK. CDR3 loop: CASSRDSYNTEAFF. The CDR3 DNA follows: TGTGCCAGCAGCCGGGACAGTTATAACACTGAAGCTTTCTTT.

The rearrangement joins TRBV9 to TRBJ2-5; the D gene could be TRBD1 or TRBD2 (6 bases each). V lost 0 bases, J lost 0 bases, and 15 bases lay in between. Germline V CDR1 and CDR2: SGDLS, YYNGEE. This CDR3 region has 17 residues. The CDR3 DNA reads TGTGCCAGCAGCGTAGAAGGAGGGGGGACTTACCAAGAGACCCAGTACTTC. Amino acids: CASSVEGGGTYQETQYF.

The table lists this clone with many counts. The V call is TRBV9, the J call TRBJ2-7, with 8 bases matching TRBD2. CDR3 length equals 16 residues. The trim removed 0 bases at V and 2 bases at J, leaving 7 bases unmatched. Germline V gives CDR1 SGDLS, CDR2 YYNGEE. In DNA form, the CDR3 reads TGTGCCAGCAGCGTAGGGGCGGGGGGCGGTCCCTACGAGCAGTACTTC. It codes for CASSVGAGGGPYEQYF.

This clone appeared many times. The gene calls are TRBV5-5 and TRBJ2-6; TRBD1 aligns across 9 bases. The CDR3 consists of 18 residues. Germline V lookup: CDR1 SGHKS, CDR2 YYEKEE (reference sequence). V lost 6 bases to trimming and J lost 4 bases; unmatched junction nucleotides: 14. CDR3 sequence reads: CASKTLTGDRAGANVLTF. In nucleotides, the CDR3 is TGTGCCAGCAAGACCCTGACAGGGGACAGGGCCGGGGCCAACGTCCTGACTTTC.